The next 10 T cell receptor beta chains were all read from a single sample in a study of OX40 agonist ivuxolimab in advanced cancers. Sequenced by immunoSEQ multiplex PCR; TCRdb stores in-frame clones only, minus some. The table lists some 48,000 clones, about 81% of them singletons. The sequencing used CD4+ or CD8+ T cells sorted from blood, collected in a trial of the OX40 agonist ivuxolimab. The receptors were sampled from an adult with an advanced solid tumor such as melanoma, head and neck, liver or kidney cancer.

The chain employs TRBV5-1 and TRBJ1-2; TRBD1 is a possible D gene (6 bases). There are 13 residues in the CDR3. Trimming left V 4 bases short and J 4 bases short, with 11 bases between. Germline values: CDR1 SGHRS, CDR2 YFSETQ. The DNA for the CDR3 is TGCGCCAGCAGCATAGGACAGAGCTATGGCTACACCTTC. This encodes CASSIGQSYGYTF.

The CDR3 is CASSLAGTPGGGYTF. The CDR3 DNA is TGTGCCAGCAGTTTAGCCGGGACTCCAGGTGGTGGCTACACCTTC. The rearrangement uses TRBV5-4 and TRBJ1-2; D might be TRBD1 (5 bases). This CDR3 is 15 amino acids long. With 5 bases removed from V and 7 bases from J, the gap between germline ends came to 21 bases. CDR1 and CDR2 (germline): SGHNT, YYREEE (reference sequence).

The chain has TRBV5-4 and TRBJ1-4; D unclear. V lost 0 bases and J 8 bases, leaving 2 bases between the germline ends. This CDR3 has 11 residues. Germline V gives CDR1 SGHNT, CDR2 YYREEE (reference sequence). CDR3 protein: CASSLGEKLFF. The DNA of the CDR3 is TGTGCCAGCAGCTTGGGAGAAAAACTGTTTTTT.

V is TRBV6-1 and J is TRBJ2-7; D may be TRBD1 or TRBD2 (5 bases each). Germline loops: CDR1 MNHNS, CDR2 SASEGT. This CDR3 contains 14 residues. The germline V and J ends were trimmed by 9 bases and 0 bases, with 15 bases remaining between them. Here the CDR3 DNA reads TGTGCCAGTTCGAAAGCCGGGACCTCCTACGAGCAGTACTTC. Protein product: CASSKAGTSYEQYF.

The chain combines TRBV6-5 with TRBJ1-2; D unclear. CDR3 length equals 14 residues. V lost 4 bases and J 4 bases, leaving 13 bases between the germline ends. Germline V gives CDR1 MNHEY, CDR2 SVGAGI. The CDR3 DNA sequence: TGTGCCAGCAGTTTCGACAAGGCTCCCTATGGCTACACCTTC. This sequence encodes CASSFDKAPYGYTF.

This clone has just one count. The chain's CDR3 is CSVEDPTGLDTQYF. The CDR3 DNA is TGCAGCGTTGAAGATCCGACAGGGCTGGATACGCAGTATTTT. The rearrangement uses TRBV29-1 and TRBJ2-3, with TRBD1 identical over 7 bases. Germline V CDR1 and CDR2: SQVTM, ANQGSEA. Unmatched junction bases numbered 6, after V lost 0 bases and J lost 6 bases. The CDR3 has 14 amino acids.

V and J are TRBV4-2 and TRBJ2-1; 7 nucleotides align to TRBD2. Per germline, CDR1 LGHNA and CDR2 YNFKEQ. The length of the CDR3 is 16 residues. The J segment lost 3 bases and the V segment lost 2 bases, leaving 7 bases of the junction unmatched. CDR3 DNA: TGTGCCAGCAGCCAACCCGGGGGAGGGTACTACAATGAGCAGTTCTTC. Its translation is CASSQPGGGYYNEQFF.

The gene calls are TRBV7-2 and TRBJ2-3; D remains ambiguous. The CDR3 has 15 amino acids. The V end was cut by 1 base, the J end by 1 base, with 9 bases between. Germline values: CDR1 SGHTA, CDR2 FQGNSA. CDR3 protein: CASSLDRVGTDTQYF. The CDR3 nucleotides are TGTGCCAGCAGCTTAGATAGAGTGGGCACAGATACGCAGTATTTT.

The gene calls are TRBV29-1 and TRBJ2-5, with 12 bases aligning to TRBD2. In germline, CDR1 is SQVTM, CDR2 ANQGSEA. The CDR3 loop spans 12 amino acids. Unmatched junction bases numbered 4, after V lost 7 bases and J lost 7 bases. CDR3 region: CSGELAGGTQYF. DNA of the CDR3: TGCAGCGGCGAACTAGCGGGGGGGACCCAGTACTTC.

The CDR3 DNA reads as TGTGCCAGCAGCCTCCAGGGTCCCCCCTACGAGCAGTACTTC. It specifies CASSLQGPPYEQYF. The V call is TRBV6-5, the J call TRBJ2-5; the D gene is possibly TRBD1 (5 bases). The J call is in doubt because the DNA end fits TRBJ2-7 better. The germline V gene has CDR1 MNHEY and CDR2 SVGAGI. The CDR3 runs 14 residues.